This TCR beta chain was found in a study of blood T cell repertoires in COVID-19. About the research overall: Both acute and convalescent COVID-19 samples were obtained from the United States, Italy and Spain. PBMCs, B-cell-depleted T cells, or T cells were the source of the cDNA or gDNA that made up the material.

In the original processing: Reference gene primers were amplified, and this amplification served to estimate nucleated cell counts. TCRdb's table, derived via immunoSEQ multiplex PCR, lists solely in-frame clones and lacks some. For V, J and clone size, that table is used; D and trimming come from the DNA. The profile shows roughly 100,000 clones, roughly 90% of them singletons. Per germline, CDR1 SEHNR and CDR2 FQNEAQ (reference sequence). The CDR3 covers 16 residues. V shed 2 bases and J shed 3 bases, with 16 bases lying between them. Enrolled during active infection, Seattle patients were then followed longitudinally.

This receptor was identified in a human donor with COVID-19, enrolled during active disease. The donor label of this sample is uncertain. This chain connects TRBV7-9 to TRBJ2-5, with D possibly matching TRBD2 (6 bases). Specimen: peripheral blood. The CDR3 loop reads CASSLFDLGGKETQYF. CDR3 nucleotide sequence: TGTGCCAGCAGCTTATTCGACCTAGGAGGGAAAGAGACCCAGTACTTC.